The clone carrying this T cell receptor (beta chain) was detected a few times. Its antigen is not identified. Sequencing was performed with immunoSEQ multiplex PCR; in TCRdb, only in-frame clones are kept and a portion is missing. The sample holds some 150,000 clones, approximately 90% seen once. This sample is part of a study of T cell responses to AZD1222 COVID-19 vaccine. General study findings and limits: Donors in the cohort were predominantly white British and more often female, and clonal diversity was possibly underestimated.

The CDR3 length is 14 residues. Germline V gene sequence: CDR1 LNHDA, CDR2 SQIVND (reference sequence). With 5 bases removed from V and 4 bases from J, the gap between germline ends came to 12 bases. This sequence joins TRBV19 and TRBJ1-5, with D hard to call. This specimen consisted of peripheral blood, obtained 28 days after the second AZD1222 dose. This TCR was recovered from an adult who received the AZD1222 COVID-19 vaccine. CDR3 bases: TGTGCCAGTAGTCCCACATCGGCTAATCAGCCCCAGCATTTT. Protein sequence: CASSPTSANQPQHF.